The rows below give T cell receptor beta chains drawn from one sample of a study of blood T cells in healthy people across ages. TCRdb re-derived calls from the 5' RACE reads in MiXCR, one entry per CDR3 protein. This sample carries over a million distinct CDR3 sequences, roughly 43% of them seen once, and the ten largest clones take 4%. The sample comprised blood. These receptors came from a young woman in good health. Both conserved end residues are part of each CDR3. Fields, in order: CDR3 length, V gene, J gene, clone size, D gene, CDR3 DNA, CDR3 protein. D genes are given only for firm matches. The size field is filled for only some rows; it gives once, few, many or a size class.

>14|TRBV4-2|TRBJ2-7|-|TRBD1
TGTGCCAGCAGCCAACCCGGACAGGCCCCAGAGCAGTACTTC
CASSQPGQAPEQYF
>14|TRBV7-9|TRBJ2-7|-|TRBD2
TGTGCCAGCAGCTCACGACTAGCGGGGTACGAGCAGTACTTC
CASSSRLAGYEQYF
>14|TRBV12-5|TRBJ2-1|-|-
TGTGCTAGTGGTTTGGCGGGATCCTACAATGAGCAGTTCTTC
CASGLAGSYNEQFF
>15|TRBV6-6|TRBJ2-7|few|TRBD2
TGTGCCAGCAGTTATAAGGGGACTAGTTTACACGAGCAGTACTTC
CASSYKGTSLHEQYF
>16|TRBV5-1|TRBJ1-2|-|TRBD1
TGCGCCAGCAGCTCGAACAGGGGGCGGCTAAACTATGGCTACACCTTC
CASSSNRGRLNYGYTF
>15|TRBV24-1|TRBJ2-1|-|TRBD2
TGTGCCACCAGTGGTTCTAGCGGGGCATACAATGAGCAGTTCTTC
CATSGSSGAYNEQFF
>14|TRBV3-1|TRBJ2-7|-|-
TGTGCCAGCAGCCAGGACGGGAACTCCTACGAGCAGTACTTC
CASSQDGNSYEQYF
>15|TRBV6-2/TRBV6-3|TRBJ2-1|-|-
TGTGCCAGCAGTTACGGGGCAGGGGCGGCTGGTGAGCAGTTCTTC
CASSYGAGAAGEQFF
>15|TRBV4-3|TRBJ2-5|-|TRBD2
TGCGCCAGCAGCTTTACTAGCGGGGGACCAGAGACCCAGTACTTC
CASSFTSGGPETQYF
>12|TRBV6-1|TRBJ1-1|-|-
TGTGCCAGCAGGGCATCCTCCACTGAAGCTTTCTTT
CASRASSTEAFF
>13|TRBV7-2|TRBJ1-5|-|-
TGTGCCAGCAGGTGGAGGGACAATCAGCCCCAGCATTTT
CASRWRDNQPQHF
>14|TRBV15|TRBJ1-2|-|-
TGTGCCACCAGCAGAGAGGGGGTGAACTATGGCTACACCTTC
CATSREGVNYGYTF
>14|TRBV6-2/TRBV6-3|TRBJ2-5|-|TRBD1
TGTGCCGGCAGTTTGGGACAGCCCCAAGAGACCCAGTACTTC
CAGSLGQPQETQYF
>19|TRBV6-1|TRBJ2-3|many|TRBD2
TGTGCCAGCAGCCCCGGTTTGCGGGAGGGCCGCTGGTTTATAGATACGCAGTATTTT
CASSPGLREGRWFIDTQYF
>13|TRBV20-1|TRBJ2-1|few|TRBD2
TGCAGTGCTACTAGCGGGGGTTGGAATGAGCAGTTCTTC
CSATSGGWNEQFF
>16|TRBV7-2|TRBJ1-5|-|-
TGTGCCAGCAGCTCCATGGGGACACATCCTAATCAGCCCCAGCATTTT
CASSSMGTHPNQPQHF
>11|TRBV7-2|TRBJ2-5|many|-
TGTGCCAGCAGCATCCGGGAGACCCAGTACTTC
CASSIRETQYF
>15|TRBV6-6|TRBJ2-6|few|-
TGTGCCAGCAGTTATGAGGACTCTGGGGCCAACGTCCTGACTTTC
CASSYEDSGANVLTF
>14|TRBV24-1|TRBJ2-3|few|TRBD2
TGTGCCACCAGTGAAGGACTAGCAACAGATACGCAGTATTTT
CATSEGLATDTQYF
>15|TRBV9|TRBJ1-2|-|-
TGTGCCAGCAGCGCGGCGGGGGCCAGGTGGGTTGGCTACACCTTC
CASSAAGARWVGYTF
>13|TRBV5-1|TRBJ2-4|few|-
TGCGCCAGCAGCTTGGAAGGAGGTGACGCACGGTACTTC
CASSLEGGDARYF
>14|TRBV10-3|TRBJ2-5|-|TRBD1
TGTGCCACCGCGGGACAGGTGAACCACAATGAGCAGTACTTC
CATAGQVNHNEQYF
>15|TRBV27|TRBJ2-3|few|-
TGTGCCAGCAGCTTCCTTCAGGGAAGCACAGATACGCAGTATTTT
CASSFLQGSTDTQYF
>15|TRBV5-1|TRBJ2-7|few|-
TGCGCCAGCAGCCCGGAGGCAGGGACGTACAATGAGCAGTACTTC
CASSPEAGTYNEQYF
>13|TRBV21-1|TRBJ2-3|-|-
TGTGCCAGCAGCAATGGGTCCGTAGATACGCAGTATTTT
CASSNGSVDTQYF
>13|TRBV20-1|TRBJ2-1|-|-
TGCAGTGCTAGAGAGGACACCTACAATGAGCAGTTCTTC
CSAREDTYNEQFF
>15|TRBV5-1|TRBJ2-1|many|TRBD2
TGTGCCAGCAGGCGGACTAGCGGGTCCTACAATGAGCAGTTCTTC
CASRRTSGSYNEQFF
>15|TRBV2|TRBJ2-1|few|TRBD2
TGTGCCAGCCAGAATCCTAGCGGGAGTTGGGATGAGCAGTTCTTC
CASQNPSGSWDEQFF
>13|TRBV7-2|TRBJ2-1|few|-
TGTGCCAGCAAGGACGTCGGCTGGGGTGAGCAGTTCTTC
CASKDVGWGEQFF
>14|TRBV9|TRBJ2-4|few|-
TGTGCCAGCAGCGTAGCTAGCCAGGAGAGCATTCAGTACTTC
CASSVASQESIQYF
>15|TRBV7-2|TRBJ1-1|few|-
TGTGCCAGCAGCTTACAAGCAACCCTAGGGACTGAAGCTTTCTTT
CASSLQATLGTEAFF
>15|TRBV7-2|TRBJ1-5|-|TRBD1
TGTGCCAGCAGCTTAGCGGACAGGGCAGGTCAGCCCCAGCATTTT
CASSLADRAGQPQHF
>15|TRBV24-1|TRBJ2-7|few|TRBD2
TGTGCCACCAGTGCCGGGACTAGCGGGAGTTACGAGCAGTACTTC
CATSAGTSGSYEQYF
>15|TRBV20-1|TRBJ2-1|-|TRBD1
TGCAGTGCAGCTATCGGGACAGCCTTCTACAATGAGCAGTTCTTC
CSAAIGTAFYNEQFF
>14|TRBV12-3/TRBV12-4|TRBJ2-5|many|TRBD2
TGTGCCAGCAGCGCTCTAGCGGGGGGAGAGACCCAGTACTTC
CASSALAGGETQYF
>16|TRBV12-3/TRBV12-4|TRBJ2-2|few|TRBD2
TGTGCCAGCAGTTGGGGACTAGCGGGTGGGACCGGGGAGCTGTTTTTT
CASSWGLAGGTGELFF
>14|TRBV7-9|TRBJ2-7|-|TRBD2
TGTGCCAGCAGTTTCACTAGCGGGATCTACGAGCAGTACTTC
CASSFTSGIYEQYF
>15|TRBV18|TRBJ1-4|-|-
TGTGCCAGCTCACCACCGAACACACTCAATGAAAAACTGTTTTTT
CASSPPNTLNEKLFF
>18|TRBV5-5|TRBJ2-4|-|TRBD1
TGTGCCAGCAGCTCATCCCGACAGGGGGTTCTAGCCAAAAACATTCAGTACTTC
CASSSSRQGVLAKNIQYF
>15|TRBV9|TRBJ1-1|-|-
TGTGCCAGCAGCCCCCCTCGGGGGAAAGGCACTGAAGCTTTCTTT
CASSPPRGKGTEAFF
>14|TRBV29-1|TRBJ1-1|-|-
TGCAGCGTTGATCGCAGACTCCTGAACACTGAAGCTTTCTTT
CSVDRRLLNTEAFF
>16|TRBV7-2|TRBJ1-4|-|-
TGTGCCAGCAGCTTAGTTTGGGGATTAACTAATGAAAAACTGTTTTTT
CASSLVWGLTNEKLFF
>14|TRBV29-1|TRBJ2-7|many|TRBD1
TGCAGCGTGGCCCCCCGACAGGGTTCCTACGAGCAGTACTTC
CSVAPRQGSYEQYF
>15|TRBV13|TRBJ2-6|many|-
TGTGCCAGCAGCTCACAGGGCTCTGGGGCCAACGTCCTGACTTTC
CASSSQGSGANVLTF
>14|TRBV24-1|TRBJ2-1|-|TRBD2
TGTGCCACCAGTGATACGGCAGCGGGGAATGAGCAGTTCTTC
CATSDTAAGNEQFF
>13|TRBV18|TRBJ1-4|few|-
TGTGCCAGCTCACCAGTCGGATCAGGGGAACTGTTTTTT
CASSPVGSGELFF
>14|TRBV12-3/TRBV12-4|TRBJ2-5|few|-
TGTGCCAGCAGTGCTGGGCCGGCCCAAGAGACCCAGTACTTC
CASSAGPAQETQYF
>13|TRBV7-2|TRBJ1-4|-|-
TGTGCCAGCAGTGCCAGGGCAGATGAAAAACTGTTTTTT
CASSARADEKLFF
>12|TRBV12-3/TRBV12-4|TRBJ1-2|few|TRBD1
TGTGCCAGCAGTATCGACCGGACAGGGTTCACCTTC
CASSIDRTGFTF